The T cell receptor beta chain described here comes from a study of CXCR3-negative and CXCR3-positive naive CD8 T cells. Overall study results and limits: Memory cells differed in TRBV-TRBJ usage, but naive CXCR3-negative and CXCR3-positive cells had similar usage. Compared with CXCR3-negative naive cells, CXCR3-positive naive cells showed more hydrophobic TRB CDR3s.

On this clonotype itself: The antigen remains unidentified.

Libraries of TRB cDNA were made by 5' RACE and carried UMIs. From its re-call of the 5' RACE reads, TCRdb lists each CDR3 protein once, without DNA. The sample has 60,000 to 65,000 distinct CDR3 sequences. This CDR3 comprises 15 residues. CDR1 and CDR2 from the germline V gene are SGHTA and FQGNSA. A few hundred thousand cells per CD8+ T cell subset were flow-sorted in triplicate. Sequencing was done on a sample of naive CXCR3+ CD8+ T cells from blood. Stated subset: CD45RO-CCR7+CD27+CD95- naive CD8+ T cells expressing CXCR3 (TNR3+). The genes are TRBV7-2 and TRBJ2-1. This clonotype was sampled from a human donor in good health. Some clones in this sample may be carry-over from other donors' samples. The CDR3 sequence: CASSLFGSSYNEQFF.